The source of this T cell receptor beta chain is a study of blood T cell repertoires in COVID-19 (dated by TCRdb to 2018 to 2021). About the study as a whole: The collaborator samples originated in the United States, Italy and Spain and spanned the acute and convalescent phases of COVID-19. The material from the prospective study consisted of cDNA or gDNA derived from T cells, B-cell-depleted T cells, or PBMCs. The dataset comprised deeply sampled blood TCRbeta repertoires from subjects exposed to, actively infected with, or recovered from COVID-19. The repertoires were released in a freely available public database meant as a resource for research on the immune response to SARS-CoV-2. Samples were obtained from the ongoing ImmuneRACE study (first 160 participants) and from some 1,300 subjects provided by 6 global collaborators. A de-identified subject ID, COVID-19 status, age in years and sex were almost always included in the sample metadata. Where HLA class I and class II types were available, the types were taken from metadata supplied by the sample provider, not from assay-based typing.

TCRbeta CDR3 regions were amplified from genomic DNA using the immunoSEQ Assay, a bias-controlled multiplex PCR. In the paper's pipeline: Nucleated cell counts per sample were estimated from amplification of reference gene primers within the assay. To quantify the absolute abundance of each unique TCRbeta CDR3 rearrangement, sequence reads were collapsed and filtered. For each sample, productive Simpson clonality was calculated as the square root of Simpson's diversity index across productive rearrangements. Held by TCRdb, this immuneACCESS table contains in-frame sequences only and omits some clones. Under half of the omission traces to an unresolved V gene where checked; the cause of the rest is unknown. Clone size and V and J calls were adopted from that table, with D and trimming inferred from the DNA. Counted in this sample were roughly 340,000 clones; around 87% of them appeared once. The top ten hold about 6% of the sample.

This clone was counted a few times. No cognate antigen has been identified for it. No base quality information exists; no much larger clone differs at one position. Results and caveats for the whole study, not just this receptor: The quantity of clinical and demographic metadata differed by source and by participant and was supplied without curation.

One collaborating source in Seattle enrolled patients during active infection and followed them longitudinally through the course of disease. Collaborating institutions collected whole blood in K2EDTA tubes following their own protocols. For TCRbeta analysis, collaborators shipped samples in one of three forms: frozen whole blood, isolated PBMCs, or DNA extracted from either of those sample types. V lost 5 bases and J lost 3 bases, and the count of bases not matched to a germline gene is 7. As encoded in the germline V gene (reference sequence), CDR1 is SEHNR while CDR2 is FQNEAQ. CDR3 length: 15 amino acids, cysteine to phenylalanine. The DNA shown is the 45-base CDR3, in frame from base 1.

The V and J segments used are TRBV7-9 and TRBJ2-1; 7 bases in the junction line up with TRBD1. The clonotype comes from a woman between 45 and 65 years old with COVID-19, enrolled during active disease. Sequenced input: peripheral blood. In nucleotide form, the sequence is TGTGCCAGCAGCCAGACAGGGACGCGCTACAATGAGCAGTTCTTC. Translated, this gives CASSQTGTRYNEQFF.